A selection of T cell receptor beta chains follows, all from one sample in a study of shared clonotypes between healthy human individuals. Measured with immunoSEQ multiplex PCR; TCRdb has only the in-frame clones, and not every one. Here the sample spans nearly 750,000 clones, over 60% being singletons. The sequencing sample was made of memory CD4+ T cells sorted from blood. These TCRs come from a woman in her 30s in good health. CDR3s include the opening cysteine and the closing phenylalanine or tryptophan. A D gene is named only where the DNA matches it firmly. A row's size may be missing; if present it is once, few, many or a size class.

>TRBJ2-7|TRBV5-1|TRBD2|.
TGCGCCAGCAACACGCAACCGTCGGGAGGCTCCTACGAGCAGTACTTC
CASNTQPSGGSYEQYF
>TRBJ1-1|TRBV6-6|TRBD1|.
TGTGCCAGCAGTACCTTAGGACAGGGGGTATCCGAAGCTTTCTTT
CASSTLGQGVSEAFF
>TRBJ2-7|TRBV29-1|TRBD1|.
TGCAGCGCCCGACAGGGGATCGGGTACGAGCAGTACTTC
CSARQGIGYEQYF
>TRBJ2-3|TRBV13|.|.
TGTGCCAGCAGCTATTGGGGCGCCGGAGATACGCAGTATTTT
CASSYWGAGDTQYF
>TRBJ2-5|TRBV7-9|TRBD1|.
TGTGCCAGCAGCTCGGGACAGGGTGGGGAGACCCAGTACTTC
CASSSGQGGETQYF
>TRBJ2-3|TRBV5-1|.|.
TGCGCCAGCAGCTTACCCCCCCCTAGCGCAGATACGCAGTATTTT
CASSLPPPSADTQYF
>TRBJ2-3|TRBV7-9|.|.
TGTGCCAGCAGCTTAGGGACAGATAGCACAGATACGCAGTATTTT
CASSLGTDSTDTQYF
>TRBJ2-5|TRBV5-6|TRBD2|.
TGTGCCAGCAGTAGGCTAGCGGGAGTCAAAGAGACCCAGTACTTC
CASSRLAGVKETQYF
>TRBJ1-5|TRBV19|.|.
TGTGCCAGTAGTTCACGGAGAGGGCACAATCAGCCCCAGCATTTT
CASSSRRGHNQPQHF
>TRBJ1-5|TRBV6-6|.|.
TGTGCCAGCAGTGACGCACTCGGGCAGCCCCAGCATTTT
CASSDALGQPQHF
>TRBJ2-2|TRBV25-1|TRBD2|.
TGTGCCAGCACGTTAGCGGGAGCGAACACCGGGGAGCTGTTTTTT
CASTLAGANTGELFF
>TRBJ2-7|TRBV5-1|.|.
TGCGCCAGCAGATATGGTGGGGGAACTCACTACGAGCAGTACTTC
CASRYGGGTHYEQYF
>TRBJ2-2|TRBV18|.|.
TGTGCCAGCTCACTGAACGTGGGGGAGGCCGGCACCGGGGAGCTGTTTTTT
CASSLNVGEAGTGELFF
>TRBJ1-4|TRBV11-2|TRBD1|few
TGTGCCAGCAGCCCCATGACAGGGAGTGGTGAAAAACTGTTTTTT
CASSPMTGSGEKLFF
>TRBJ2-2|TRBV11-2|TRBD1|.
TGTGCCAGCAGCTCAAACAGGGGGCGCTGGTCCACCGGGGAGCTGTTTTTT
CASSSNRGRWSTGELFF
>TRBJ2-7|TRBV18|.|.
TGTGCCAGCTCCCCCACCGAGTCTACGGAGCAGTACTTC
CASSPTESTEQYF
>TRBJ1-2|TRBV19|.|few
TGTGCCAGTAGTATAGAGGCGGGAAGGGGCGGCTACACCTTC
CASSIEAGRGGYTF
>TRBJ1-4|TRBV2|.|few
TGTGCCAGCAAAGTGATGGACAGCCTTAATGAAAAACTGTTTTTT
CASKVMDSLNEKLFF
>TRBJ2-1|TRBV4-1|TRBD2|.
TGCGCCAGCAGCCCGACGGGAGGGCCGAAGTTCTTC
CASSPTGGPKFF
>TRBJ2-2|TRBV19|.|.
TGTGCCAGTAGTATAGAGGGGCAGAACACCGGGGAGCTGTTTTTT
CASSIEGQNTGELFF
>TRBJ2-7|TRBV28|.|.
TGTGCCAGCAGCTCCACCACCTACGAGCAGTACTTC
CASSSTTYEQYF
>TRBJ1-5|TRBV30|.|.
TGTGCCTGGAGCCAGGGGACTTATAGCAATCAGCCCCAGCATTTT
CAWSQGTYSNQPQHF